Shown below are 28 T cell receptor beta chains from a single sample sequenced in a study of vaccination effects on CD4 cells after COVID-19. Repertoires were generated with immunoSEQ multiplex PCR, while TCRdb's copy carries only in-frame clones and drops some. This table holds 30,000 to 35,000 clones, just over 70% found once. These receptors' antigens are unknown. Before any sequencing was done, the ViraFEST assay used viral peptide pools to expand antigen-specific CD4+ T cells. Following culture for around 10 days, CD4+ T cells were isolated. The person was diagnosed with PCR-confirmed SARS-CoV-2 infection between March and December 2020. The sample consisted of CD4+ T cells from PBMCs cultured with a peptide pool, taken before COVID-19 vaccination. The receptors were sampled from a human donor who had a prior SARS-CoV-2 infection.

The chain carries TRBV5-6 and TRBJ2-1; D ambiguous. The CDR3 length is 12 residues. Germline lookup yields CDR1 SGHDT and CDR2 YYEEEE. The V and J ends lost 4 bases and 7 bases respectively, with 9 bases between them. The CDR3 DNA reads TGTGCCAGCAGCAAGGTTAGAAATGAGCAGTTCTTC. Its translation is CASSKVRNEQFF.

This chain links TRBV20-1 with TRBJ1-2; no clear D gene. The V gene lost 3 bases and the J gene lost 6 bases, with 17 bases spanning the gap. The CDR3 has 14 residues. Germline V gene sequence: CDR1 DFQATT, CDR2 SNEGSKA (reference sequence). DNA for the CDR3: TGCAGTGCTAGTGTCACAGCACTGGGAAATGGCTACACCTTC. This sequence encodes CSASVTALGNGYTF.

The chain uses TRBV9 and TRBJ1-2; tentative D call: TRBD1 (5 bases). The V gene lost 0 bases and the J gene lost 7 bases, with 16 bases spanning the gap. In germline, CDR1 is SGDLS, CDR2 YYNGEE. There are 15 residues in the CDR3. This CDR3 reads CASSVAGWGEVGYTF. For the CDR3, the DNA is TGTGCCAGCAGCGTAGCGGGCTGGGGGGAGGTTGGCTACACCTTC. The entire variable domain, with the rest obtained from reference TRBV9 and TRBJ1-2, is as follows: DSGVTQTPKHLITATGQRVTLRCSPRSGDLSVYWYQQSLDQGLQFLIQYYNGEERAKGNILERFSAQQFPDLHSELNLSSLELGDSALYFCASSVAGWGEVGYTFGSGTRLTVV.

The CDR3 region has the DNA TGTGCCGGCGCGGGCAGCTACAGCGATAGCAATCAGCCCCAGCATTTT. Its translation: CAGAGSYSDSNQPQHF. The rearrangement links TRBV6-4 to TRBJ1-5; D is uncertain. The CDR3 is 16 amino acids. V was clipped by 11 bases and J by 0 bases, with 20 bases between them. The germline V gene encodes CDR1 MRHNA and CDR2 SNTAGT.

Comment on this clone: The junction shows a germline mismatch at one end, possibly a read error. The chain has TRBV5-6 and TRBJ1-3; weak D call: TRBD1 (5 bases). This CDR3 region has 12 residues. Germline V gene lookup returns CDR1 SGHDT and CDR2 YYEEEE. CDR3 residues: CASSLPYGDLLF. Written as DNA, the CDR3 is TGTGCCAGCAGCTTGCCGTACGGGGACCTTCTCTTT.

V and J are TRBV5-6 and TRBJ2-3, with no clear D. Germline V lookup: CDR1 SGHDT, CDR2 YYEEEE. This CDR3 is built from 13 residues. The V end lost 1 base, the J end lost 2 bases, and 5 bases lay between the germline ends. CDR3 sequence reads: CASSLTHTDTQYF. The CDR3 DNA reads TGTGCCAGCAGCTTGACCCACACAGATACGCAGTATTTT. Based on the CDR3 plus reference TRBV5-6 and TRBJ2-3, the full variable domain is DAGVTQSPTHLIKTRGQQVTLRCSPKSGHDTVSWYQQALGQGPQFIFQYYEEEERQRGNFPDRFSGHQFPNYSSELNVNALLLGDSALYLCASSLTHTDTQYFGPGTRLTVL.

The chain couples TRBV6-2 or TRBV6-3 to TRBJ2-7; D is unresolved. Germline CDR1 reads MNHEY; CDR2 reads SVGEGT. The V end was cut by 2 bases, the J end by 7 bases, with 15 bases between. The CDR3 has 14 residues. CDR3 in DNA: TGTGCCAGCAGTTACCCCCGGGTGACCCGAGAGCAGTACTTC. Its translation is CASSYPRVTREQYF.

This clone was seen a single time. The chain joins TRBV6-6 to TRBJ2-7; D may match TRBD1 or TRBD2 (6 bases each). V shed 5 bases and J shed 4 bases, with 24 bases lying between them. Germline values: CDR1 MNHNY, CDR2 SVGAGI (reference sequence). The CDR3 totals 17 residues. The DNA for the CDR3 is TGTGCCAGCAGTCAGACTAGAGGGGGGATTTGGCGATACGAGCAGTACTTC. Translation gives CASSQTRGGIWRYEQYF.

This clone came up once. The chain combines TRBV5-8 with TRBJ2-7; 8 bases map to TRBD1. CDR1 and CDR2 from the germline V gene are SGHTS and YDEGEE. This CDR3 is 17 amino acids long. V trimming: 3 bases; J trimming: 7 bases; junction bases outside the gene matches: 18. The chain's CDR3 is CASSWGGQGPLSGEQYF. For the CDR3, the DNA is TGTGCCAGCAGCTGGGGAGGACAGGGTCCCCTGAGTGGGGAGCAGTACTTC.

This sequence joins TRBV5-5 and TRBJ2-3; the D gene is possibly TRBD2 (5 bases). The germline gives CDR1 SGHKS, CDR2 YYEKEE (reference sequence). Trimming took off 2 bases at V and 0 bases at J, with 13 bases between the two ends. This CDR3 contains 16 residues. CDR3 residues: CASSFKAGLSTDTQYF. CDR3 nucleotides: TGTGCCAGCAGCTTCAAGGCGGGTCTGAGCACAGATACGCAGTATTTT.

The CDR3 nucleotides are TGTGCCAGCAGGGGACAGTTGAACACTGAAGCTTTCTTT. The encoded protein is CASRGQLNTEAFF. This chain uses TRBV12-3 or TRBV12-4 with TRBJ1-1, with 7 bases that match TRBD1. This CDR3 has 13 amino acids. The ends lost 6 bases at V and 0 bases at J; junction bases unmatched: 1.

The V gene is TRBV6-5, the J gene TRBJ1-2, with TRBD1 identical over 7 bases. From germline, CDR1 is MNHEY and CDR2 SVGAGI. The CDR3 loop spans 13 amino acids. J was trimmed by 5 bases and V by 5 bases; bases with no gene match: 5. CDR3 nucleotide sequence: TGTGCCAGCAGTCGACAGGGTATATATGGCTACACCTTC. Translated: CASSRQGIYGYTF.

The chain couples TRBV7-3 to TRBJ2-3, with TRBD2 matching over 8 bases. V lost 5 bases to trimming and J lost 5 bases; unmatched junction nucleotides: 15. This CDR3 has 17 amino acids. Germline CDR1 is SGHTA and CDR2 is FQGTGA. In nucleotides, the CDR3 is TGTGCCAGCAGCCTCGACCGTGGCGGGGGGAGGGGAGATACGCAGTATTTT. Encoded protein: CASSLDRGGGRGDTQYF.

V is TRBV5-6 and J is TRBJ2-7, with unresolved D. Trimming shortened V by 0 bases and J by 3 bases, and 16 bases separated the two germline ends. The germline V gene has CDR1 SGHDT and CDR2 YYEEEE. This CDR3 comprises 16 residues. CDR3 DNA sequence: TGTGCCAGCAGCTTGGCCTGGCAGAACAGATTCTACGAGCAGTACTTC. Its protein product is CASSLAWQNRFYEQYF.

The CDR3 DNA is TGTGCCAGCAGCTTAGTTAGGGGTAACTATGGCTACACCTTC. Its protein is CASSLVRGNYGYTF. The V gene is TRBV11-2, the J gene TRBJ1-2; D is possibly TRBD1 (5 bases). Germline-derived CDR1 and CDR2 are SGHAT and FQNNGV. The CDR3 contains 14 residues. V lost 1 base and J lost 1, with 7 bases in between.

The chain joins TRBV6-2 or TRBV6-3 to TRBJ2-7; the match to TRBD1 covers 8 bases. The ends lost 4 bases at V and 0 bases at J; junction bases unmatched: 5. The CDR3 sequence is 15 residues long. Germline CDR1 is MNHEY and CDR2 is SVGEGT. The CDR3 here is CASSSTGQASYEQYF. CDR3 coding DNA: TGTGCCAGCAGTTCGACGGGACAGGCCTCCTACGAGCAGTACTTC.

As to this clone: At one boundary the junction diverges from the germline segment, which might be a read error. This chain uses TRBV2 with TRBJ2-4; unclear D gene. CDR1 and CDR2 from the germline V gene are SNHLY and FYNNEI. The length of the CDR3 is 12 residues. This chain's CDR3 is CASREDFTIQYF. In nucleotides, the CDR3 is TGTGCCAGCAGGGAAGATTTTACCATTCAGTACTTC.

This chain uses TRBV25-1 with TRBJ2-3; TRBD1 matches at 7 bases. The CDR3 runs to 14 residues. Trimming removed 1 base from V and 5 bases from J; junction bases left unmatched: 3. The germline V gene has CDR1 MGHDK and CDR2 SYGVNS. For the CDR3, the DNA is TGTGCCAGCAGTGAATTTACAGGGGTAGATACGCAGTATTTT. Residues: CASSEFTGVDTQYF. Filled out from reference TRBV25-1 and TRBJ2-3, the complete variable domain reads EADIYQTPRYLVIGTGKKITLECSQTMGHDKMYWYQQDPGMELHLIHYSYGVNSTEKGDLSSESTVSRIRTEHFPLTLESARPSHTSQYLCASSEFTGVDTQYFGPGTRLTVL.

V and J are TRBV2 and TRBJ2-5; weak D call: TRBD2 (6 bases). Germline V gives CDR1 SNHLY, CDR2 FYNNEI. Trimming pared 5 bases from V and 2 bases from J, leaving 9 bases between. The CDR3 totals 13 residues. CDR3 in amino acids: CASSSLAQETQYF. CDR3 nucleotide sequence: TGTGCCAGCAGTTCACTAGCTCAAGAGACCCAGTACTTC.

The rearrangement uses TRBV19 and TRBJ2-7; D might be TRBD2 (6 bases). Trimming stripped 3 bases from V and 5 bases from J, with 11 bases between. The CDR3 spans 13 residues. Germline assignment: CDR1 LNHDA and CDR2 SQIVND (reference sequence). The CDR3 nucleotides are TGTGCCAGTAGTATTTCGGGGGTGAACGAGCAGTACTTC. This codes for CASSISGVNEQYF.

The V gene is TRBV24-1, the J gene TRBJ2-1, with D possibly matching TRBD2 (6 bases). V lost 2 bases to trimming and J lost 3 bases, with 13 bases between them. This CDR3 has 16 residues. The germline gives CDR1 KGHDR, CDR2 SFDVKD. The DNA for the CDR3 is TGTGCCACCAGTGATTCTGTAGCGGACTTCTACAATGAGCAGTTCTTC. It translates to CATSDSVADFYNEQFF.

The V gene is TRBV24-1, the J gene TRBJ2-3; D unresolved. Germline V CDR1 and CDR2: KGHDR, SFDVKD. The CDR3 is made up of 14 amino acids. The V end lost 5 bases, the J end lost 2 bases, and 10 bases lay between the germline ends. The CDR3 sequence: CATSGLPSTDTQYF. CDR3 nucleotides: TGTGCCACCAGTGGTCTGCCTTCCACAGATACGCAGTATTTT.

There are a few counts of this clone. The CDR3 sequence is CASRQKQIVDEQFF. DNA of the CDR3: TGTGCCAGCAGGCAAAAACAGATAGTCGATGAGCAGTTCTTC. The chain recombines TRBV7-2 with TRBJ2-1; D unresolved. Germline V gives CDR1 SGHTA, CDR2 FQGNSA. Trimming left V 6 bases short and J 8 bases short, with 17 bases between. The CDR3 totals 14 residues.

The chain joins TRBV6-5 to TRBJ2-7; TRBD2 matches at 12 bases. The J segment lost 3 bases and the V segment lost 5 bases, leaving 2 bases of the junction unmatched. CDR1 MNHEY and CDR2 SVGAGI come from the germline V gene. The CDR3 sequence is 14 residues long. The CDR3 nucleotides read TGTGCCAGCAGTCGGGGACTAGCGGGCTACGAGCAGTACTTC. Its protein is CASSRGLAGYEQYF.

CDR3 sequence: CASSHLGGLGETQYF. The DNA for the CDR3 is TGTGCCAGCAGTCACCTCGGGGGGCTCGGGGAGACCCAGTACTTC. V is TRBV3-1 (or the pseudogene TRBV3-2) and J is TRBJ2-5, with D tentatively TRBD2 (7 bases). V was pared by 6 bases and J by 5 bases, with 19 bases between. Germline CDR1 is LGHDT and CDR2 is YNNKEL (reference sequence). The CDR3 is made up of 15 amino acids.

The table lists this clone with a count of one. V usage is TRBV18 and J usage is TRBJ2-1; no clear D gene. The CDR3 covers 12 residues. The V gene's germline CDR1 is KGHSH and CDR2 LQKENI. Trimming took off 3 bases at V and 8 bases at J, with 8 bases between the two ends. The CDR3 reads CASSPSSDEQFF. The CDR3 DNA is TGTGCCAGCTCACCTTCTTCCGATGAGCAGTTCTTC.

The count of this clone is one. The chain carries TRBV2 and TRBJ2-2; 10 bases match TRBD2. V dropped 7 bases and J dropped 4; count of bases not matched to a gene: 3. The germline V gene has CDR1 SNHLY and CDR2 FYNNEI. This CDR3 is built from 14 residues. CDR3 DNA sequence: TGTGCCAGCACCCGGACTAGCGGCACCGGGGAGCTGTTTTTT. Translated, it gives CASTRTSGTGELFF.

The chain's CDR3 is CASTSGRGYEQFF. The CDR3 DNA is TGTGCCAGTACTAGCGGAAGAGGGTACGAGCAGTTCTTC. V and J are TRBV19 and TRBJ2-1; 7 nucleotides line up with TRBD2. Germline CDR1 and CDR2: LNHDA and SQIVND (reference sequence). This CDR3 spans 13 amino acids. Germline trimming cut 7 bases from V and 10 bases from J; bases unmatched to any gene: 10.